The 23 T cell receptor beta chains reported below all come from one sample, sequenced in a study of sequential checkpoint blockade in melanoma. TCRdb's copy holds only in-frame clones and misses some; the assay was immunoSEQ multiplex PCR. The sample has under 25,000 clones; about 81% are singletons. Treatment in this sample: randomized to nivolumab then ipilimumab (arm A) or the reverse (arm B). Specimen: CD8+ T cells sorted from blood (inferred from file names), collected from a patient given nivolumab and ipilimumab in sequence. The receptors stem from a human donor with melanoma.

J is TRBJ1-2 and V is TRBV5-5; 8 positions agree with TRBD1. This CDR3 contains 16 residues. From germline, CDR1 is SGHKS and CDR2 YYEKEE (reference sequence). V gave up 0 bases and J gave up 4 bases; unmatched junction bases: 8. The CDR3 DNA reads as TGTGCCAGCAGCTTGGGGACAGGGATCGCAAGCTATGGCTACACCTTC. This sequence encodes CASSLGTGIASYGYTF.

This rearrangement joins TRBV11-2 to TRBJ2-7; perhaps TRBD1 as D (6 bases). Trimming stripped 5 bases from V and 4 bases from J, with 15 bases between. Germline V gene sequence: CDR1 SGHAT, CDR2 FQNNGV. CDR3 length equals 14 residues. The DNA for the CDR3 is TGTGCCAGCAGCCCGAGACAGGACCGATACGAGCAGTACTTC. As protein: CASSPRQDRYEQYF.

This chain links TRBV28 with TRBJ1-5, with 10 bases matching TRBD1. CDR3 length equals 16 residues. Germline CDR1 MDHEN, CDR2 SYDVKM. The V and J ends lost 5 bases and 0 bases, in that order; junction bases with no gene match: 4. Here the CDR3 DNA reads TGTGCCAGCAGTCGGGACAGGGGTAATAGCAATCAGCCCCAGCATTTT. This gives the protein CASSRDRGNSNQPQHF.

The genes are TRBV28 and TRBJ2-7, with 7 positions matching TRBD2. The V segment lost 4 bases and the J segment 5 bases; nucleotides outside the gene matches: 8. The CDR3 covers 14 residues. Germline values: CDR1 MDHEN, CDR2 SYDVKM. This CDR3 reads CASSWSRGRNEQYF. The CDR3 DNA is TGTGCCAGCAGTTGGTCGCGGGGGAGGAACGAGCAGTACTTC.

The CDR3 sequence is CASSAYSGDEQFF. The CDR3 nucleotides read TGTGCCAGCAGTGCGTATAGCGGGGATGAGCAGTTCTTC. J is TRBJ2-1 and V is TRBV2; TRBD2 agrees at 8 bases. Germline lookup yields CDR1 SNHLY and CDR2 FYNNEI. CDR3 size: 13 residues. The V segment lost 4 bases and the J segment 8 bases; nucleotides outside the gene matches: 4.

The V gene is TRBV9, the J gene TRBJ1-4, with 8 bases aligning to TRBD1. Per the germline V gene, CDR1 is SGDLS and CDR2 is YYNGEE. J lost 6 bases, V lost 4 bases, and 8 bases had no gene match. CDR3 size: 15 residues. Here the CDR3 DNA reads TGTGCCAGCAGCACCCGTCAGGGGGCCTATGAAAAACTGTTTTTT. This encodes CASSTRQGAYEKLFF.

The chain couples TRBV6-6 to TRBJ1-3; TRBD1 might be the D (5 bases). Germline-derived CDR1 and CDR2 are MNHNY and SVGAGI (reference sequence). The V gene lost 2 bases and the J gene lost 2 bases, with 13 bases spanning the gap. The CDR3 covers 16 residues. Here the CDR3 DNA reads TGTGCCAGCAGTTACATGCCGGGGGAAGCTGGAAACACCATATATTTT. Protein product: CASSYMPGEAGNTIYF.

There are a few counts of this clone. The chain employs TRBV4-1 and TRBJ2-7; D is perhaps TRBD2 (5 bases). Germline CDR1 and CDR2: MGHRA and YSYEKL. Trimming removed 0 bases at V and 1 base at J, with 7 bases between. There are 14 residues in the CDR3. The DNA of the CDR3 is TGCGCCAGCAGCCAAGAACGGGATTCCTACGAGCAGTACTTC. Amino acids: CASSQERDSYEQYF.

This clone was counted only a few times. The V gene is TRBV6-5, the J gene TRBJ1-5; no reliable D call. There are 13 residues in the CDR3. Germline V gene sequence: CDR1 MNHEY, CDR2 SVGAGI. The V end lost 7 bases, the J end lost 3 bases, and 10 bases lay between the germline ends. CDR3: CASNLPPNQPQHF. CDR3 bases: TGTGCCAGCAATCTCCCCCCCAATCAGCCCCAGCATTTT.

This chain uses TRBV7-9 with TRBJ2-7; no clear D. This CDR3 has 14 amino acids. Germline V lookup: CDR1 SEHNR, CDR2 FQNEAQ (reference sequence). Trimming cost V 4 bases and J 3 bases, with 13 bases left between them. The CDR3 loop is CASSSRLLDYEQYF. CDR3 DNA sequence: TGTGCCAGCAGCTCGCGACTGTTGGACTACGAGCAGTACTTC. Full variable domain (rest looked up from reference TRBV7-9 and TRBJ2-7): DTGVSQNPRHKITKRGQNVTFRCDPISEHNRLYWYRQTLGQGPEFLTYFQNEAQLEKSRLLSDRFSAERPKGSFSTLEIQRTEQGDSAMYLCASSSRLLDYEQYFGPGTRLTVT.

The J gene is TRBJ1-3, the V gene TRBV6-5; TRBD1 is a possible D gene (5 bases). The CDR3 totals 15 residues. The germline CDR1 and CDR2 sequences are MNHEY and SVGAGI. Between the trimmed V and J ends, which lost 0 bases and 3 bases, there was a span of 9 bases. The CDR3 spells CASSYSEGLGNTIYF. Written as DNA, the CDR3 is TGTGCCAGCAGTTACTCGGAGGGGCTTGGAAACACCATATATTTT.

This chain links TRBV28 with TRBJ2-7, with D possibly TRBD2 on 6 matching bases. Deletions cut 0 bases from V and 3 bases from J, with 6 bases between. Germline CDR1 MDHEN, CDR2 SYDVKM. This CDR3 comprises 13 residues. The CDR3 coding sequence is TGTGCCAGCAGTTTATGGGGAGGCTACGAGCAGTACTTC. Residues: CASSLWGGYEQYF.

CDR3 residues: CASSLFSNTEAFF. The CDR3 bases are TGTGCCAGCAGTTTATTCTCGAACACTGAAGCTTTCTTT. The V gene is TRBV28, the J gene TRBJ1-1; D ambiguous. V was pared by 1 base and J by 1 base, with 4 bases between. Per the germline V gene, CDR1 is MDHEN and CDR2 is SYDVKM. The CDR3 is 13 residues long.

The rearrangement links TRBV2 to TRBJ1-1, with D maybe TRBD1 (6 bases). V lost 7 bases to trimming and J lost 0 bases, with 15 bases between them. CDR3 size: 15 residues. Germline lookup yields CDR1 SNHLY and CDR2 FYNNEI. The CDR3 sequence: CASTRGQYMNTEAFF. The DNA of the CDR3 is TGTGCCAGCACTCGAGGACAGTATATGAACACTGAAGCTTTCTTT.

The rearrangement uses TRBV7-6 and TRBJ1-3; 9 positions agree with TRBD1. CDR3 length: 17 amino acids. Germline CDR1 is SGHVS and CDR2 is FNYEAQ. After removal of 1 base from V and 8 bases from J, the junction contained 12 bases not matched to a gene. Written as DNA, the CDR3 is TGTGCCAGCAGCTTAGGCTTACGGGACAGGGTTGCGGACACCATATATTTT. This encodes CASSLGLRDRVADTIYF.

The chain couples TRBV6-5 to TRBJ2-5, with a tentative D call TRBD1 (6 bases). The J call may not be correct, given that the DNA end is closer to TRBJ2-7. The CDR3 totals 14 residues. Germline CDR1 reads MNHEY; CDR2 reads SVGAGI. This chain's CDR3 is CASSYQGSTYEQYF. CDR3 sequence (DNA): TGTGCCAGCAGTTACCAGGGGTCGACCTACGAGCAGTACTTC.

The CDR3 DNA reads as TGCAGCGCCCGGACAGGGACCTACGAGCAGTACTTC. Its translation: CSARTGTYEQYF. The chain joins TRBV29-1 to TRBJ2-7; 8 nucleotides line up with TRBD1. This CDR3 spans 12 amino acids. The germline V gene encodes CDR1 SQVTM and CDR2 ANQGSEA. V trimming: 7 bases; J trimming: 2 bases; junction bases outside the gene matches: 4.

The genes are TRBV2 and TRBJ1-1, with D possibly matching TRBD1 (5 bases). Trimming removed 2 bases from V and 3 bases from J, with 7 bases in between. CDR3 length: 13 amino acids. Germline CDR1 SNHLY, CDR2 FYNNEI. CDR3 sequence (DNA): TGTGCCAGCAGTGAAACAGGCGACACTGAAGCTTTCTTT. It codes for CASSETGDTEAFF.

The V and J genes are TRBV27 and TRBJ1-6; a weak D match, TRBD1 (6 bases). The V end was cut by 7 bases, the J end by 9 bases, with 16 bases between. Germline loops: CDR1 MNHEY, CDR2 SMNVEV (reference sequence). This CDR3 has 14 residues. CDR3 nucleotide sequence: TGTGCCAGCACTCGAGGGGGGGCCGGTTCACCCCTCCACTTT. This gives the protein CASTRGGAGSPLHF.

The chain uses TRBV6-6 and TRBJ2-7, with TRBD1 matching 7 bases. Germline V gene lookup returns CDR1 MNHNY and CDR2 SVGAGI (reference sequence). The CDR3 runs 13 residues. Germline trimming cut 6 bases from V and 6 bases from J; bases unmatched to any gene: 8. The CDR3 DNA reads as TGTGCCAGCAGCCCCGGACAGGTGGTCGAGCAGTACTTC. It yields the protein CASSPGQVVEQYF.

This sequence joins TRBV28 and TRBJ2-7; no clear D. Trimming took off 4 bases at V and 5 bases at J, with 15 bases between the two ends. The CDR3 has 14 amino acids. Germline V CDR1 and CDR2: MDHEN, SYDVKM. CDR3 in DNA: TGTGCCAGCAGTTCAACCCCCCTGCGGCACGAGCAGTACTTC. Amino acid sequence: CASSSTPLRHEQYF. The full variable domain, completed using reference TRBV28 and TRBJ2-7, is DVKVTQSSRYLVKRTGEKVFLECVQDMDHENMFWYRQDPGLGLRLIYFSYDVKMKEKGDIPEGYSVSREKKERFSLILESASTNQTSMYLCASSSTPLRHEQYFGPGTRLTVT.

This clone is termed medium-sized. This chain uses TRBV27 with TRBJ2-7; 9 bases are a match to TRBD2. The CDR3 spans 16 residues. The J segment lost 3 bases and the V segment lost 7 bases, leaving 13 bases of the junction unmatched. Germline V gives CDR1 MNHEY, CDR2 SMNVEV (reference sequence). The CDR3 nucleotides read TGTGCCAGCAAGACTAGCGGTACTGAACTTAACTACGAGCAGTACTTC. This codes for CASKTSGTELNYEQYF.

The V call is TRBV6-5, the J call TRBJ2-6; maybe TRBD1 (5 bases). The germline V gene has CDR1 MNHEY and CDR2 SVGAGI. This CDR3 spans 14 amino acids. The ends were cut back, 5 bases at V and 2 bases at J, with 7 bases in the middle. CDR3 coding DNA: TGTGCCAGCAGTACGACAGCTGGGGCCAACGTCCTGACTTTC. Translation: CASSTTAGANVLTF.